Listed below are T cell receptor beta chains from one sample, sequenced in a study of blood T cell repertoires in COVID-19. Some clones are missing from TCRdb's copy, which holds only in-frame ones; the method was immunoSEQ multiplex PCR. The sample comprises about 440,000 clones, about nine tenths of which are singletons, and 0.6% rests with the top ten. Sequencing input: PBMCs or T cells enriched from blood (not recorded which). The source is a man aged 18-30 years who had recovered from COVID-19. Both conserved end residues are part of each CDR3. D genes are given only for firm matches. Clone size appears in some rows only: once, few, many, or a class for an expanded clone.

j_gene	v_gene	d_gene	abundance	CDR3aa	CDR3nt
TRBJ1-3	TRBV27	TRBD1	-	CASSVTGAGNTIYF	TGTGCCAGCAGTGTAACAGGGGCCGGAAACACCATATATTTT
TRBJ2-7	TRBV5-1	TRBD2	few	CASSPGGFPSYEQYF	TGCGCCAGCAGCCCGGGGGGGTTTCCCTCCTACGAGCAGTACTTC
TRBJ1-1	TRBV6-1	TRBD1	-	CASSEPGGPGTEAFF	TGTGCCAGCAGTGAACCAGGGGGTCCTGGGACTGAAGCTTTCTTT
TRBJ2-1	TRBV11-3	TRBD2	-	CASSLGPGLAGDPIGNEQFF	TGTGCCAGCAGCCTGGGACCGGGACTAGCGGGGGACCCGATCGGGAATGAGCAGTTCTTC
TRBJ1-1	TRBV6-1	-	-	CASREDDNGNTEAFF	TGTGCCAGCAGGGAAGATGACAATGGGAACACTGAAGCTTTCTTT
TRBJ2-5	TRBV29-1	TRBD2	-	CSVEMGSGETQYF	TGCAGCGTTGAAATGGGTAGCGGGGAGACCCAGTACTTC
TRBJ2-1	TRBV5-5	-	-	CASSKRTGEQFF	TGTGCCAGCAGCAAGCGCACAGGGGAGCAGTTCTTC
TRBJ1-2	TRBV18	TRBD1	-	CASSPPGRGNGYTF	TGTGCCAGCTCACCACCGGGCAGGGGGAATGGCTACACCTTC
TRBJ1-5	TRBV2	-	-	CASSGQGSNQPQHF	TGTGCCAGCAGTGGGCAGGGTAGCAATCAGCCCCAGCATTTT
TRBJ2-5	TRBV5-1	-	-	CASSPTTTETQYF	TGCGCCAGCAGCCCGACTACTACTGAGACCCAGTACTTC
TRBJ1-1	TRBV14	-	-	CASSQSGDPGAFF	TGTGCCAGCAGCCAATCGGGGGACCCGGGAGCTTTCTTT
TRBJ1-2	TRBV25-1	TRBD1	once	CASSRPGQYSGYTF	TGTGCCAGCAGTCGGCCGGGACAGTATAGTGGCTACACCTTC
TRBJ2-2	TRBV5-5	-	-	CASSSQGNTGELFF	TGTGCCAGCAGTAGTCAGGGGAACACCGGGGAGCTGTTTTTT
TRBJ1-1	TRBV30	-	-	CAWMEQKNTEAFF	TGTGCCTGGATGGAACAGAAGAACACTGAAGCTTTCTTT
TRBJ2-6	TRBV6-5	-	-	CASRGALSGANVLTF	TGTGCAAGTCGGGGGGCGCTCTCTGGGGCCAACGTCCTGACTTTC
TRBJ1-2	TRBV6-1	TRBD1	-	CASSEDGTGLDYGYTF	TGTGCCAGCAGTGAGGATGGGACAGGGTTGGACTATGGCTACACCTTC
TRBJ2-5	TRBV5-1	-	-	CASSLKPRTEETQYF	TGCGCCAGCAGCTTGAAGCCCCGTACCGAAGAGACCCAGTACTTC
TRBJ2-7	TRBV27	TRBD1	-	CASSDRGRENEQYF	TGTGCCAGCAGCGACAGGGGGCGGGAGAACGAGCAGTACTTC
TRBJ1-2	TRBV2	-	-	CASSDVPGRRQYGYTF	TGTGCCAGCAGTGATGTCCCAGGTCGTAGGCAATATGGCTACACCTTC
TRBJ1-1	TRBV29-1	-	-	CSVEEKRNTEAFF	TGCAGCGTTGAGGAGAAGAGGAACACTGAAGCTTTCTTT
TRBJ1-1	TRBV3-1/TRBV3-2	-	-	CASSQGDTNTEAFF	TGTGCCAGCAGCCAAGGGGACACGAACACTGAAGCTTTCTTT
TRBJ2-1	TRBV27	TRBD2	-	CASSFSGSVYNEQFF	TGTGCCAGCAGCTTTAGCGGGAGTGTCTACAATGAGCAGTTCTTC
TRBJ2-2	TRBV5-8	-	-	CASTPISGELFF	TGTGCCAGCACCCCTATTTCCGGGGAGCTGTTTTTT